Given below is one T cell receptor beta chain in context. Its cognate antigen is unknown. This sample was taken from a study of vaccination effects on CD4 cells after COVID-19. The culture ran for 10 to 11 days, and then CD4+ T cells were isolated. The individual was infected with SARS-CoV-2 between March and December 2020, as confirmed by PCR. As their vaccination, participants received two doses of either BNT162b2 or mRNA-1273. Trimming left V 5 bases short and J 2 bases short, with 13 bases between. The germline V gene has CDR1 MDHEN and CDR2 SYDVKM. CDR3 length: 14 residues. The table came from immunoSEQ multiplex PCR; TCRdb's copy has only in-frame clones and leaves some out. This table holds 30,000 to 35,000 clones, around 75% found once.

The sample consisted of CD4+ T cells from PBMCs cultured without peptide, taken after COVID-19 vaccination. The source is a human donor who had a prior SARS-CoV-2 infection. This chain connects TRBV28 to TRBJ2-7, with a possible D match to TRBD2 (5 bases). The CDR3 region is CASSELDGAYEQYF. In DNA form, the CDR3 reads TGTGCCAGCAGTGAACTGGACGGGGCCTACGAGCAGTACTTC.